Presented here are 16 T cell receptor beta chains from one specimen sequenced in a study of molecular identifiers for immune sequencing clone quantification. TCRdb reprocessed the PCR reads with MiXCR, giving one entry per CDR3 protein. The sample records roughly 86,000 distinct CDR3 sequences, 15% to 20% being singletons. Material: naive CD8+ T cells from blood, with Jurkat cell RNA spiked in. Noted subset: FACS-sorted CD8+CD4-CCR7+CD45RA+ naive T cells. The receptors were gathered from a human donor in good health. Some libraries in this study had Jurkat cell RNA spiked in.

A remark on this clonotype: The conserved final phenylalanine or tryptophan is absent from the CDR3, which likely points to a read error. This chain connects TRBV3-1 to TRBJ2-3; D not resolved. Germline V gene sequence: CDR1 LGHDT, CDR2 YNNKEL (reference sequence). The length of the CDR3 is 15 residues. The germline V and J ends were trimmed by 0 bases and 4 bases, with 11 bases remaining between them. The CDR3 here is CASSQDLGSADTQYS. CDR3 nucleotide sequence: TGTGCCAGCAGCCAAGACCTGGGCTCCGCAGATACGCAGTATTCT.

In its sample, this clonotype was seen many times. The J gene is TRBJ2-5, the V gene TRBV19, with D maybe TRBD2 (6 bases). Trimming took off 4 bases at V and 0 bases at J, with 15 bases between the two ends. The CDR3 is 16 amino acids. The V gene's germline CDR1 is LNHDA and CDR2 SQIVND (reference sequence). CDR3 sequence: CASSSMGLYYQETQYF. CDR3 nucleotides: TGTGCCAGTAGTAGTATGGGACTCTATTACCAAGAGACCCAGTACTTC.

This clonotype occurred once. The gene calls are TRBV6-5 and TRBJ2-1; D unresolved. The germline CDR1 and CDR2 sequences are MNHEY and SVGAGI. V was shortened by 4 bases and J by 10 bases, with 17 bases between the two germline ends. The CDR3 loop spans 14 amino acids. CDR3 region: CASSSPERLGEQFF. The CDR3 nucleotides are TGTGCCAGCAGTTCCCCGGAGCGCCTTGGGGAGCAGTTCTTC.

This clonotype was counted at least ten times. V and J are TRBV9 and TRBJ1-3; TRBD1 aligns across 7 bases. Germline CDR1 SGDLS, CDR2 YYNGEE. V shed 2 bases, J shed 0 bases, and the junction held 8 bases outside the gene matches. The CDR3 contains 17 residues. The CDR3 here is CASSVKDRASSGNTIYF. The CDR3 DNA reads as TGTGCCAGCAGCGTTAAAGACAGGGCAAGCTCTGGAAACACCATATATTTT.

With respect to this clonotype: A much bigger clone sits one base away, suggesting this may be a read error. The V call is TRBV4-3, the J call TRBJ2-3; TRBD1 or TRBD2 may be the D gene (6 bases each). This CDR3 has 15 residues. CDR1 is LGHNA and CDR2 is YSLEER in the germline V gene. The CDR3 nucleotides read TGCGCCAGCAGCTACCCGGGGGCCAGCACAGATACGCAGTGTTTT. Residues: CASSYPGASTDTQCF.

Turning to this clonotype: A clone one base away is much larger, so this may be a read error. The chain is built from TRBV6-1 and TRBJ1-2, with 7 bases lining up with TRBD1. V was clipped by 6 bases and J by 8 bases; unmatched bases: 24. The CDR3 loop spans 18 amino acids. From germline, CDR1 is MNHNS and CDR2 SASEGT. CDR3 nucleotides: TGTGCCAGCAGCCCAGAAAGGTCCTCGTTTGGACAGGCCCTCGGCTACACCTTC. It codes for CASSPERSSFGQALGYTF.

This clonotype appeared many times. The rearrangement joins TRBV20-1 to TRBJ1-1; D possibly corresponds to TRBD1 (6 bases). CDR1 and CDR2 from the germline V gene are DFQATT and SNEGSKA (reference sequence). This CDR3 comprises 14 residues. V dropped 1 base and J dropped 5 bases, with 14 bases sitting between them. In DNA, the CDR3 is TGCAGTGCTAGAGGAGTGGGGGGGGCGACTGAAGCTTTCTTT. This codes for CSARGVGGATEAFF.

The sample holds a few counts of this clonotype. V is TRBV12-3 or TRBV12-4 and J is TRBJ2-1; D is tentatively TRBD1 or TRBD2 (5 bases each). V was shortened by 5 bases and J by 8 bases, with 16 bases between the two germline ends. This CDR3 region has 14 residues. Written as DNA, the CDR3 is TGTGCCAGCAGTCCGGGACCCGAGGTGGATGAGCAGTTCTTC. Translation gives CASSPGPEVDEQFF.

The CDR3 region has the DNA TGTGCCAGCAGTCTCTCCTCCTGGGACGCCGCAACTAATGAAAAACTGTTTTTT. It codes for CASSLSSWDAATNEKLFF. J is TRBJ1-4 and V is TRBV6-5; a possible D gene is TRBD1 (5 bases). CDR1 is MNHEY, CDR2 SVGAGI, per germline. Trimming left V 5 bases short and J 0 bases short, with 19 bases between. This CDR3 is built from 18 residues.

The rearrangement joins TRBV7-9 to TRBJ2-1; 12 bases are shared with TRBD2. The CDR3 consists of 16 residues. CDR1 and CDR2 (germline): SEHNR, FQNEAQ (reference sequence). The J segment lost 4 bases and the V segment lost 5 bases, leaving 6 bases of the junction unmatched. This chain's CDR3 is CASSPGLAGLYNEQFF. DNA for the CDR3: TGTGCCAGCAGCCCGGGACTAGCGGGCTTGTACAATGAGCAGTTCTTC.

A remark on this clonotype: Just one base apart from a much larger clone, this may be a read error. The chain carries TRBV4-1 and TRBJ2-5; possibly TRBD1 or TRBD2 for D (5 bases each). The CDR3 spans 15 residues. The germline V gene has CDR1 MGHRA and CDR2 YSYEKL. The CDR3, as DNA: TGCGCCAGCAGCCAAGATTGGGGGAACCAAGAGACCCAGTGCTTC. Translated, it gives CASSQDWGNQETQCF.

This clonotype showed up just a few times. The rearrangement links TRBV27 to TRBJ1-1; possibly TRBD1 for D (6 bases). CDR3 size: 14 residues. CDR1 and CDR2 from the germline V gene are MNHEY and SMNVEV (reference sequence). V was clipped by 3 bases and J by 5 bases, with 13 bases between them. Written as DNA, the CDR3 is TGTGCCAGCAGTTTGGCACAGGGTTTGACTGAAGCTTTCTTT. Its translation is CASSLAQGLTEAFF.

In its sample, this clonotype was seen many times. The chain employs TRBV7-9 and TRBJ2-3; 8 positions agree with TRBD1. This CDR3 spans 17 amino acids. Germline lookup yields CDR1 SEHNR and CDR2 FQNEAQ (reference sequence). V trimming: 4 bases; J trimming: 0 bases; junction bases outside the gene matches: 9. The CDR3 here is CASSSPLDRVSTDTQYF. The CDR3 nucleotides are TGTGCCAGCAGCTCTCCCCTGGACAGGGTTAGCACAGATACGCAGTATTTT.

This clonotype has ten or more counts. The rearrangement links TRBV5-1 to TRBJ2-7, with 12 bases aligning to TRBD2. CDR1 is SGHRS, CDR2 YFSETQ, per germline. V trimming: 3 bases; J trimming: 0 bases; junction bases outside the gene matches: 4. The CDR3 has 16 residues. The CDR3 nucleotides are TGCGCCAGCAGCTGGACTAGCGGGACCCACTCCTACGAGCAGTACTTC. It encodes CASSWTSGTHSYEQYF.

This clonotype appeared a few times. This may arise from a read error, as a much more abundant clone is one base away. The chain joins TRBV12-3 or TRBV12-4 to TRBJ1-1; D not certain. This CDR3 spans 14 amino acids. The CDR3, as DNA: TGTGCCAGCAGACACACACTCAATCCCGGTGAAGCTTCCTTT. Its protein product is CASRHTLNPGEASF.

This clonotype was recorded many times. The CDR3 DNA is TGTGCCAGCAGCCCGGAGAGTGCCCCTAACAATGAGCAGTTCTTC. Its protein product is CASSPESAPNNEQFF. The chain combines TRBV7-3 with TRBJ2-1; no reliable D call. V lost 5 bases and J lost 5, with 16 bases in between. The CDR3 loop spans 15 amino acids. CDR1 is SGHTA, CDR2 FQGTGA, per germline.